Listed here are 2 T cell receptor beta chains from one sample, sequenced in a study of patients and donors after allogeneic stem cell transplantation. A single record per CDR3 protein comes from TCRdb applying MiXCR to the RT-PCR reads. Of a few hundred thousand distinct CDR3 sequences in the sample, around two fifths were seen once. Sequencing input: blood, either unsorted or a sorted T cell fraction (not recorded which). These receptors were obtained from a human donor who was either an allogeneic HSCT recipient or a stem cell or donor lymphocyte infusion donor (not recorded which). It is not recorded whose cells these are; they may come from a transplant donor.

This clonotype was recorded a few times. The CDR3 nucleotides read TGTGCCAGCATGCCGGGGGGCCCCCGCATGAACACTGAAGCTTTCTTT. Protein product: CASMPGGPRMNTEAFF. The chain carries TRBV27 and TRBJ1-1; a possible D gene is TRBD1 (6 bases). Per germline, CDR1 MNHEY and CDR2 SMNVEV (reference sequence). The CDR3 totals 16 residues. The V and J ends lost 7 bases and 0 bases respectively, with 18 bases between them.

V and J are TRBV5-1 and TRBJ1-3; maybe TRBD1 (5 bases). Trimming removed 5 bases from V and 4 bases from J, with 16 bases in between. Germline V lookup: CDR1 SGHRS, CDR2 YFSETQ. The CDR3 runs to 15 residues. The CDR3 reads CASREAGTPGNTIYF. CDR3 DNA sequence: TGCGCCAGCAGGGAAGCCGGGACTCCAGGAAACACCATATATTTT.